This record covers a single TCR beta chain. This entry is derived from a study of blood T cell repertoires in COVID-19. For the study at large: Acute and convalescent COVID-19 samples came from the United States, Italy and Spain. The analysed material was cDNA or gDNA that came from T cells, B-cell-depleted T cells, or PBMCs.

Deletions cut 4 bases from V and 3 bases from J, with 9 bases between. This CDR3 contains 13 residues. The V gene's germline CDR1 is SEHNR and CDR2 FQNEAQ (reference sequence). In the original analysis: Estimation of nucleated cell counts relied on the amplification of reference gene primers. TCRdb's table, derived via immunoSEQ multiplex PCR, lists solely in-frame clones and lacks some. The DNA gave D and trimming, while V, J and clone size come from that table. The sample has around 170,000 clones, roughly 80% seen once. This TCR was recovered from a man aged 25-40 years with active or convalescent COVID-19. The specimen sequenced was peripheral blood. The J gene is TRBJ1-1, the V gene TRBV7-9, with D maybe TRBD1 (6 bases). The CDR3 sequence is CASSYQGHTEAFF. In DNA, the CDR3 is TGTGCCAGCAGCTATCAGGGGCACACTGAAGCTTTCTTT.